This entry describes one T cell receptor beta chain. Its antigen remains unknown. This sample stems from a study of CD8 T cells in Susac syndrome. Germline V gives CDR1 DFQATT, CDR2 SNEGSKA (reference sequence). This CDR3 spans 16 amino acids. Trimming at V came to 2 bases and at J to 4 bases, leaving 9 bases not matched to a gene. The study sequenced TCR beta in blood CD8+ and CD4+ T cells. TEMRA cells were enriched by FACS, while CD8+ and CD4+ T cells were obtained through a negative isolation that was performed magnetically. Findings and caveats of the study: In its TCR sequencing and HLA analysis, the study acknowledged that the number of individuals was relatively small.

With random hexamers, reverse transcription was performed on about 0.5 to 1 ug of RNA. The CDR3 of TCR beta was amplified by immunoSEQ multiplex PCR across 54 Vbeta and 13 Jbeta. TCRdb independently ran MiXCR on the immunoSEQ multiplex PCR reads; one entry per CDR3 protein. The profile shows about 80,000 distinct CDR3 sequences, roughly 93% of them singletons. The specimen sequenced was CD8+ T cells from PBMCs. The rearrangement joins TRBV20-1 to TRBJ2-1; 9 bases align to TRBD2. This receptor was taken from a human donor in good health. CDR3 sequence (DNA): TGCAGTGCTAGACCAAGGACTAGCGAGACTTACAATGAGCAGTTCTTC. Protein sequence: CSARPRTSETYNEQFF.